Listed below are T cell receptor beta chains from one sample, sequenced in a study of T cell responses to AZD1222 COVID-19 vaccine. Here immunoSEQ multiplex PCR was the method, and the copy in TCRdb shows in-frame clones only, minus some. The sample consists of 150,000 to 200,000 clones, more than 85% of them appearing once. The sequencing used peripheral blood, collected on day 0 of AZD1222 vaccination. These receptors originate from an adult in good health. CDR3s include the opening cysteine and the closing phenylalanine or tryptophan. A D gene is named only where the DNA matches it firmly. For some rows the clone size is stated as once, few or many, or as a class when expanded; others skip it.

V gene	J gene	CDR3 length	clone size	D gene	CDR3 protein	CDR3 DNA
TRBV29-1	TRBJ1-4	14	.	TRBD1	CSVAKTGYNEKLFF	TGCAGCGTAGCCAAGACAGGGTATAATGAAAAACTGTTTTTT
TRBV14	TRBJ2-1	18	.	TRBD2	CASSQVSGALSSYNEQFF	TGTGCCAGCAGCCAAGTTAGCGGGGCCCTGAGCTCCTACAATGAGCAGTTCTTC
TRBV27	TRBJ2-7	13	.	TRBD1	CASRSQGVIEQYF	TGTGCCAGCAGGTCACAGGGGGTTATCGAGCAGTACTTC
TRBV7-9	TRBJ2-7	16	.	.	CASSLGTVGVPYEQYF	TGTGCCAGCAGCTTAGGGACAGTTGGTGTCCCCTACGAGCAGTACTTC
TRBV19	TRBJ1-6	12	.	.	CASSRNDSPLHF	TGTGCCAGTAGTAGGAATGATTCACCCCTCCACTTT
TRBV10-3	TRBJ2-7	14	.	.	CAISDKKGGAEQYF	TGTGCCATCAGTGATAAGAAAGGAGGCGCCGAGCAGTACTTC
TRBV19	TRBJ1-3	16	.	TRBD1	CASSRRGQVSGNTIYF	TGTGCCAGTAGCCGACGGGGACAGGTCTCTGGAAACACCATATATTTT
TRBV18	TRBJ2-6	18	.	.	CASSPLWGSTSGANVLTF	TGTGCCAGCTCACCGCTGTGGGGTAGCACCTCTGGGGCCAACGTCCTGACTTTC
TRBV4-1	TRBJ1-2	14	.	TRBD1	CASSHPGQGHGYTF	TGCGCCAGCAGCCACCCGGGACAGGGCCATGGCTACACCTTC
TRBV2	TRBJ2-3	15	.	TRBD2	CASSPRTSGSDTQYF	TGTGCCAGCAGTCCGCGGACTAGCGGGAGCGATACGCAGTATTTT
TRBV2	TRBJ1-4	17	.	TRBD1	CASSLTGSVATNEKLFF	TGTGCCAGCAGTCTGACAGGGAGCGTAGCAACTAATGAAAAACTGTTTTTT
TRBV6-5	TRBJ2-7	14	.	TRBD2	CASSSPGGSYEQYF	TGTGCCAGCAGTTCCCCGGGGGGATCCTACGAGCAGTACTTC
TRBV7-9	TRBJ1-2	13	.	.	CASSLGLNYGYTF	TGTGCCAGCAGCTTAGGACTTAACTATGGCTACACCTTC
TRBV25-1	TRBJ1-4	15	once	.	CASSESRLVGEKLFF	TGTGCCAGCAGTGAATCTCGACTGGTTGGTGAAAAACTGTTTTTT
TRBV25-1	TRBJ1-5	12	.	.	CASRGPNQPQHF	TGTGCCAGCAGGGGACCGAATCAGCCCCAGCATTTT
TRBV19	TRBJ1-2	16	few	.	CASKIAQSRGRGGYTF	TGTGCCAGTAAAATAGCTCAGAGCCGGGGGCGAGGAGGCTACACCTTC
TRBV28	TRBJ1-3	12	.	.	CASTEAGNTIYF	TGTGCCAGCACGGAGGCTGGAAACACCATATATTTT
TRBV6-5	TRBJ2-1	15	.	.	CASSSGTQTYNEQFF	TGTGCCAGCAGTTCCGGGACACAGACCTACAATGAGCAGTTCTTC
TRBV27	TRBJ2-2	15	.	.	CASSFWGANTGELFF	TGTGCCAGCAGTTTTTGGGGAGCGAACACCGGGGAGCTGTTTTTT
TRBV3-1/TRBV3-2	TRBJ1-6	19	.	TRBD1	CASSQVGTGLSPYNSPLHF	TGTGCCAGCAGCCAAGTGGGGACAGGGCTGTCCCCTTATAATTCACCTCTCCACTTT
TRBV18	TRBJ1-5	14	.	TRBD1	CASSFGTDNQPQHF	TGTGCCAGCTCATTCGGGACAGATAATCAGCCCCAGCATTTT
TRBV5-4	TRBJ2-7	16	.	TRBD2	CASSPGGTSNPYEQYF	TGTGCCAGCAGCCCGGGGGGGACTAGCAACCCCTACGAGCAGTACTTC
TRBV7-9	TRBJ1-1	13	.	.	CASTSWGSAEAFF	TGTGCCAGCACTAGCTGGGGATCCGCTGAAGCTTTCTTT
TRBV6-6	TRBJ2-7	14	.	TRBD2	CASSPRGGPYEQYF	TGTGCCAGCAGCCCCCGGGGGGGTCCCTACGAGCAGTACTTC
TRBV7-2	TRBJ1-3	16	.	.	CASSLVVLDSGNTIYF	TGTGCCAGCAGCTTAGTAGTTCTCGACTCTGGAAACACCATATATTTT
TRBV11-2	TRBJ2-7	15	.	TRBD2	CASSQTAGGPYEQYF	TGTGCCAGCAGCCAAACCGCGGGAGGGCCTTACGAGCAGTACTTC
TRBV11-2	TRBJ2-7	12	.	.	CASSSITYEQYF	TGTGCCAGCAGCTCGATTACCTACGAGCAGTACTTC
TRBV5-1	TRBJ1-3	15	.	TRBD1	CASSLEGAAGNTIYF	TGCGCCAGCAGCTTGGAGGGGGCAGCTGGAAACACCATATATTTT
TRBV6-1	TRBJ1-3	17	.	.	CASSEAHGGSSGNTIYF	TGTGCCAGCAGTGAAGCGCACGGCGGCAGCTCTGGAAACACCATATATTTT
TRBV7-3	TRBJ2-1	16	.	TRBD1	CASSRGSDRAGNEQFF	TGTGCCAGCAGCCGCGGGTCGGACAGGGCTGGGAATGAGCAGTTCTTC
TRBV29-1	TRBJ2-5	13	.	.	CSVGVREGLTQYF	TGCAGCGTTGGCGTTAGGGAAGGGTTGACCCAGTACTTC
TRBV9	TRBJ2-5	14	.	TRBD1	CASSATGYLETQYF	TGTGCCAGCAGCGCGACAGGGTATTTGGAGACCCAGTACTTC
TRBV11-2	TRBJ1-5	15	.	TRBD1	CASSLGRGGNQPQHF	TGTGCCAGCAGCTTGGGCAGGGGGGGCAATCAGCCCCAGCATTTT
TRBV5-6	TRBJ2-3	17	.	TRBD1	CASSQIWGQPNTDTQYF	TGTGCCAGCAGCCAAATATGGGGACAGCCAAATACAGATACGCAGTATTTT
TRBV30	TRBJ1-1	18	.	.	CAWSVLGLQGDMNTEAFF	TGTGCCTGGAGTGTACTGGGGTTACAGGGCGACATGAACACTGAAGCTTTCTTT
TRBV28	TRBJ1-1	12	once	.	CASSPLAREAFF	TGTGCCAGCAGCCCCCTGGCGAGAGAAGCTTTCTTT
TRBV9	TRBJ2-1	14	.	.	CASSSGGPWNEQFF	TGTGCCAGCAGCTCAGGGGGGCCCTGGAATGAGCAGTTCTTC
TRBV5-1	TRBJ1-1	13	.	TRBD1	CASSWDRETEAFF	TGCGCCAGCAGCTGGGACAGGGAGACTGAAGCTTTCTTT
TRBV9	TRBJ1-6	13	.	.	CASSPADNSPLHF	TGTGCCAGCAGCCCGGCCGATAATTCACCCCTCCACTTT
TRBV25-1	TRBJ1-2	14	.	TRBD1	CASSAGGLGYGYTF	TGTGCCAGCAGCGCAGGGGGCCTCGGTTATGGCTACACCTTC
TRBV11-2	TRBJ1-2	14	.	TRBD1	CASSLQGAPYGYTF	TGTGCCAGCAGCTTACAGGGGGCCCCCTATGGCTACACCTTC
TRBV14	TRBJ1-2	15	.	.	CASSPLREAVYGYTF	TGTGCCAGCAGCCCCTTGAGGGAGGCGGTCTATGGCTACACCTTC
TRBV25-1	TRBJ1-1	17	once	TRBD1	CASPRNRDRGPGTEAFF	TGTGCCAGCCCCCGGAATCGGGACAGGGGGCCGGGTACTGAAGCTTTCTTT
TRBV4-3	TRBJ1-1	14	.	.	CASSPQTRDREAFF	TGCGCCAGCAGCCCCCAGACGCGGGATAGGGAAGCTTTCTTT
TRBV4-3	TRBJ2-5	15	.	.	CASSQDLGSEETQYF	TGCGCCAGCAGCCAAGATTTGGGTAGCGAAGAGACCCAGTACTTC
TRBV7-2	TRBJ2-2	16	.	TRBD2	CASSFRSGSNTGELFF	TGTGCCAGCAGCTTTCGTAGCGGGAGTAACACCGGGGAGCTGTTTTTT
TRBV27	TRBJ2-1	16	.	TRBD2	CASTRLSSGAYNEQFF	TGTGCCAGCACACGTCTTTCTAGCGGTGCCTACAATGAGCAGTTCTTC
TRBV18	TRBJ2-1	13	.	.	CASSHDRDNEQFF	TGTGCCAGCTCCCATGACCGGGACAATGAGCAGTTCTTC
TRBV5-6	TRBJ1-4	15	once	.	CASSLRQITNEKLFF	TGTGCCAGCAGCTTGCGACAGATAACTAATGAAAAACTGTTTTTT
TRBV7-9	TRBJ1-6	13	.	.	CASNLDEDSPLHF	TGTGCCAGCAACCTTGATGAGGACTCACCCCTCCACTTT
TRBV2	TRBJ1-6	15	.	.	CASVAGSSYNSPLHF	TGTGCCAGCGTTGCAGGGAGCTCCTATAATTCACCCCTCCACTTT
TRBV2	TRBJ1-1	12	once	.	CASGGTNTEAFF	TGTGCCAGCGGGGGTACGAACACTGAAGCTTTCTTT
TRBV5-1	TRBJ1-1	12	.	TRBD1	CASRGQGSEAFF	TGCGCCAGCAGAGGACAGGGGTCTGAAGCTTTCTTT